This TCR beta chain emerged from a study of CD4+ T cells in melanoma. V was pared by 2 bases and J by 2 bases, with 13 bases between. The CDR3 is 15 amino acids. In germline, CDR1 is LGHDT, CDR2 YNNKEL (reference sequence). Repertoires were generated with immunoSEQ multiplex PCR, while TCRdb's copy carries only in-frame clones and drops some. The table shows about 6,600 clones, with approximately 69% occurring only once. This clone was picked up one time. Sequencing was done on a sample of cells from a culture (not recorded whether cultured in vitro). This sequence was found in a human donor with melanoma. The J gene is TRBJ2-7, the V gene TRBV3-1 (or the pseudogene TRBV3-2); D may be TRBD2 (6 bases). In DNA, the CDR3 is TGTGCCAGCAGCCAACCCGCAGGACTAACCTACGAGCAGTACTTC. It is translated as CASSQPAGLTYEQYF.